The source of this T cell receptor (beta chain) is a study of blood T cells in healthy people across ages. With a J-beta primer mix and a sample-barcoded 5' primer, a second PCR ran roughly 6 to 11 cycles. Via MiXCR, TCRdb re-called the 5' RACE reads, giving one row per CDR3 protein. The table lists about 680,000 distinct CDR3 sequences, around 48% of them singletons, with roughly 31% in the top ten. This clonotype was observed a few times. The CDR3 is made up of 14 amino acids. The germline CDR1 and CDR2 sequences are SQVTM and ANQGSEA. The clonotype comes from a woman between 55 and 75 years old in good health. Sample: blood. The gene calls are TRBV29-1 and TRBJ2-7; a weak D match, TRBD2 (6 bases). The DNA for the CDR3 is TGCAGTGCAAGACTAGGGACCGCCCGTGGCGAGCAGTACTTC. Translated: CSARLGTARGEQYF.